The 23 T cell receptor beta chains given below trace back to one sample, sequenced in a study of blood T cell repertoires in COVID-19. TCRdb's table, derived via immunoSEQ multiplex PCR, lists solely in-frame clones and lacks some. The sample holds about 120,000 clones, roughly 74% seen once. Input material: peripheral blood. All receptors come from a man aged 55 to 70 with acute or convalescent COVID-19.

The chain employs TRBV24-1 and TRBJ2-3; D remains unclear. Trimming removed 1 base at V and 6 bases at J, with 10 bases between. The length of the CDR3 is 14 residues. Germline V CDR1 and CDR2: KGHDR, SFDVKD. This CDR3 is CATSDFSPTDTQYF. The DNA of the CDR3 is TGTGCCACCAGTGATTTTAGCCCGACGGATACGCAGTATTTT.

This clone was seen a handful of times. V and J are TRBV5-1 and TRBJ2-3; a possible D gene is TRBD2 (6 bases). Looked up from germline, CDR1 is SGHRS and CDR2 is YFSETQ. CDR3 length: 14 residues. V lost 5 bases and J lost 4, with 14 bases in between. In DNA form, the CDR3 reads TGCGCCAGCAGGCCAACCGGGAGCGCAGATACGCAGTATTTT. Its translation: CASRPTGSADTQYF.

The sample holds a few counts of this clone. The chain uses TRBV5-1 and TRBJ2-7; tentative D call: TRBD1 (6 bases). The ends were cut back, 2 bases at V and 2 bases at J, with 8 bases in the middle. Per germline, CDR1 SGHRS and CDR2 YFSETQ. This CDR3 is built from 13 residues. For the CDR3, the DNA is TGCGCCAGCAGCTTTGGGGGCACCTACGAGCAGTACTTC. Translation gives CASSFGGTYEQYF.

This rearrangement joins TRBV24-1 to TRBJ1-2, with D possibly matching TRBD1 (5 bases). This CDR3 has 13 residues. Per germline, CDR1 KGHDR and CDR2 SFDVKD. V was pared by 3 bases and J by 5 bases, with 9 bases between. CDR3 DNA: TGTGCCACCAGTGATCCTGGGGCGTATGGCTACACCTTC. It codes for CATSDPGAYGYTF.

This clone was found a few times. This rearrangement joins TRBV2 to TRBJ2-3; no firm D call. This CDR3 spans 13 amino acids. CDR1 is SNHLY, CDR2 FYNNEI, per germline. The V and J ends lost 3 bases and 0 bases respectively, with 4 bases between them. The CDR3 bases are TGTGCCAGCAGTGAGAGGAGCACAGATACGCAGTATTTT. Translating gives CASSERSTDTQYF.

This chain uses TRBV30 with TRBJ2-7; a possible D gene is TRBD1 (5 bases). V was clipped by 1 base and J by 0 bases, with 7 bases between them. Germline V lookup: CDR1 GTSNPN, CDR2 SVGIG (reference sequence). This CDR3 contains 13 residues. Here the CDR3 reads CAWSEGASYEQYF. DNA of the CDR3: TGTGCCTGGAGTGAAGGGGCCTCCTACGAGCAGTACTTC.

The chain uses TRBV29-1 and TRBJ2-4, with 7 bases fitting TRBD1. This CDR3 spans 14 amino acids. The germline gives CDR1 SQVTM, CDR2 ANQGSEA. After removal of 7 bases from V and 1 base from J, the junction contained 7 bases not matched to a gene. The CDR3 protein is CSAHSTGAKNIQYF. CDR3 sequence (DNA): TGCAGCGCTCACTCGACAGGGGCCAAAAACATTCAGTACTTC.

The rearrangement uses TRBV5-1 and TRBJ2-3; D might be TRBD1 (5 bases). Trimming stripped 3 bases from V and 1 base from J, with 9 bases between. CDR3 length: 14 amino acids. Germline V lookup: CDR1 SGHRS, CDR2 YFSETQ. The CDR3 coding sequence is TGCGCCAGCAGCTCGTCGACAGGCACAGATACGCAGTATTTT. Protein: CASSSSTGTDTQYF.

V gene TRBV6-5 combines with J gene TRBJ1-4; 7 bases are shared with TRBD1. Germline CDR1 and CDR2: MNHEY and SVGAGI. CDR3 length: 14 amino acids. With 6 bases clipped from V and 6 bases from J, the junction kept 7 bases outside the gene matches. The CDR3 sequence is CASRQTGSDEKLFF. The CDR3 DNA follows: TGTGCCAGCAGACAGACAGGGAGCGATGAAAAACTGTTTTTT.

The chain joins TRBV5-1 to TRBJ2-3; 10 positions match TRBD1. The CDR3 sequence is 16 residues long. CDR1 and CDR2 from the germline V gene are SGHRS and YFSETQ. The trim removed 2 bases at V and 4 bases at J, leaving 7 bases unmatched. CDR3 sequence: CASSFNAGTGADTQYF. CDR3 DNA: TGCGCCAGCAGCTTTAATGCGGGGACAGGGGCAGATACGCAGTATTTT.

The chain recombines TRBV27 with TRBJ1-1; maybe TRBD1 (6 bases). This CDR3 spans 18 amino acids. Germline assignment: CDR1 MNHEY and CDR2 SMNVEV (reference sequence). The ends were cut back, 5 bases at V and 0 bases at J, with 22 bases in the middle. CDR3 coding DNA: TGTGCCAGCAGTCCCTACGGGACACCCCGTATCATGAACACTGAAGCTTTCTTT. Translating gives CASSPYGTPRIMNTEAFF.

J is TRBJ1-1 and V is TRBV30; TRBD1 matches at 7 bases. This CDR3 is built from 16 residues. Germline loops: CDR1 GTSNPN, CDR2 SVGIG (reference sequence). The junction had 15 bases not matched to a gene; V was cut back by 3 bases and J by 5 bases. The CDR3 DNA reads TGTGCCTGGAGGCGGGTCAGGGGGTACGCTGGGACTGAAGCTTTCTTT. It codes for CAWRRVRGYAGTEAFF.

The chain links TRBV5-1 to TRBJ2-5; D is possibly TRBD1 (6 bases). CDR1 and CDR2 (germline): SGHRS, YFSETQ. The V end was cut by 2 bases, the J end by 5 bases, with 10 bases between. The CDR3 totals 13 residues. The CDR3 here is CASSFGGVETQYF. As DNA, the CDR3 is TGCGCCAGCAGCTTTGGGGGCGTCGAGACCCAGTACTTC.

This sequence joins TRBV29-1 and TRBJ2-7, with 7 bases aligning to TRBD1. The germline gives CDR1 SQVTM, CDR2 ANQGSEA. This CDR3 region has 13 residues. Trimming cost V 4 bases and J 4 bases; bases outside gene matches: 7. CDR3 protein: CSVVGTARYEQYF. The CDR3 region has the DNA TGCAGCGTTGTCGGGACAGCAAGGTACGAGCAGTACTTC.

The chain couples TRBV19 to TRBJ1-5; TRBD1 aligns across 10 bases. Germline lookup yields CDR1 LNHDA and CDR2 SQIVND (reference sequence). This CDR3 contains 16 residues. V shed 7 bases and J 5 bases; nucleotides not matched to a gene: 11. The CDR3 spells CASIPRTGGLHQPQHF. In nucleotides, the CDR3 is TGTGCCAGTATCCCACGGACAGGGGGTTTGCATCAGCCCCAGCATTTT.

This chain connects TRBV19 to TRBJ2-7; 10 bases are a match to TRBD2. With 5 bases clipped from V and 2 bases from J, the junction kept 6 bases outside the gene matches. CDR1 and CDR2 (germline): LNHDA, SQIVND (reference sequence). The CDR3 has 15 amino acids. The CDR3 DNA is TGTGCCAGTAGTGCGGGACTAGCGCTAACCTACGAGCAGTACTTC. This codes for CASSAGLALTYEQYF.

The chain carries TRBV7-9 and TRBJ2-1; no reliable D call. There are 12 residues in the CDR3. Trimming removed 1 base from V and 6 bases from J, with 4 bases in between. Looked up from germline, CDR1 is SEHNR and CDR2 is FQNEAQ (reference sequence). CDR3 DNA: TGTGCCAGCAGCTTAGTCGTCAATGAGCAGTTCTTC. This codes for CASSLVVNEQFF.

This rearrangement joins TRBV7-8 to TRBJ2-3; 10 bases match TRBD2. Germline loops: CDR1 SGHVS, CDR2 FQNEAQ. Trimming removed 3 bases from V and 1 base from J; junction bases left unmatched: 7. This CDR3 is built from 17 residues. The CDR3 bases are TGTGCCAGCAGCTTTCAGCGGGGGGGCCGGGGCACAGATACGCAGTATTTT. This codes for CASSFQRGGRGTDTQYF.

This rearrangement joins TRBV19 to TRBJ2-5, with 9 positions matching TRBD2. Germline assignment: CDR1 LNHDA and CDR2 SQIVND (reference sequence). The V gene end was trimmed by 2 bases and the J gene end by 4 bases; junction bases not matched to a gene: 8. CDR3 length: 16 residues. For the CDR3, the DNA is TGTGCCAGTAGTATAAAGGCGGGAGGGGGCATAGAGACCCAGTACTTC. This sequence encodes CASSIKAGGGIETQYF.

The chain has TRBV7-6 and TRBJ2-5; 8 bases are shared with TRBD1. The J segment lost 5 bases and the V segment lost 0 bases, leaving 8 bases of the junction unmatched. Germline lookup yields CDR1 SGHVS and CDR2 FNYEAQ. The CDR3 is made up of 16 amino acids. The CDR3 loop reads CASSLASSRGLETQYF. CDR3 nucleotides: TGTGCCAGCAGCTTAGCGTCCAGCAGGGGGCTCGAGACCCAGTACTTC.

CDR3 amino acids: CASSRRRSGAPDTQYF. The CDR3 region has the DNA TGTGCCAGCAGCCGACGGAGGAGCGGGGCCCCAGATACGCAGTATTTT. J is TRBJ2-3 and V is TRBV5-6; TRBD2 agrees at 7 bases. CDR1 and CDR2 from the germline V gene are SGHDT and YYEEEE. This CDR3 contains 16 residues. Trimming removed 4 bases from V and 4 bases from J; junction bases left unmatched: 12.

In its sample, this clone was seen a few times. The J gene is TRBJ1-5, the V gene TRBV6-5, with 9 nucleotides matching TRBD1. The CDR3 is 14 amino acids. Trimming removed 7 bases from V and 6 bases from J; junction bases left unmatched: 7. The V gene's germline CDR1 is MNHEY and CDR2 SVGAGI. The CDR3 sequence is CASTITGGGQPQHF. In DNA, the CDR3 is TGTGCCAGCACTATAACAGGGGGCGGTCAGCCCCAGCATTTT.

The chain links TRBV19 to TRBJ2-2, with 9 bases aligning to TRBD1. Germline-derived CDR1 and CDR2 are LNHDA and SQIVND (reference sequence). Trimming cost V 10 bases and J 5 bases; bases outside gene matches: 14. The CDR3 loop spans 16 amino acids. This CDR3 is CATQTWGQGITGELFF. The CDR3 region has the DNA TGTGCCACCCAAACTTGGGGACAGGGCATAACCGGGGAGCTGTTTTTT.